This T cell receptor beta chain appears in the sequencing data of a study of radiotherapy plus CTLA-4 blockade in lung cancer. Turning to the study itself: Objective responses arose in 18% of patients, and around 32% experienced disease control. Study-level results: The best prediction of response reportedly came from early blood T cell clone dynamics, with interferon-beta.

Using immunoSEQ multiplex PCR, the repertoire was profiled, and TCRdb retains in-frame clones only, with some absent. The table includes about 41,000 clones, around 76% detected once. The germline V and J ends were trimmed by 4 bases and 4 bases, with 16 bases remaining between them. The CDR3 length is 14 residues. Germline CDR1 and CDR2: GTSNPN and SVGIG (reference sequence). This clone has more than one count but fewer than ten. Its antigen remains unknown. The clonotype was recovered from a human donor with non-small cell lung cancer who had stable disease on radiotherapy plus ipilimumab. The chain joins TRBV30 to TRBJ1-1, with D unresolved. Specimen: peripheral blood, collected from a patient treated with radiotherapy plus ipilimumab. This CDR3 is CAWKKTRLGTEAFF. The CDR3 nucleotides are TGTGCCTGGAAGAAGACCCGATTGGGCACTGAAGCTTTCTTT. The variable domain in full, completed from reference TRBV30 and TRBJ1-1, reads SQTIHQWPATLVQPVGSPLSLECTVEGTSNPNLYWYRQAAGRGLQLLFYSVGIGQISSEVPQNLSASRPQDRQFILSSKKLLLSDSGFYLCAWKKTRLGTEAFFGQGTRLTVV.